This T cell receptor beta chain comes out of a study of T cell repertoires in cytomegalovirus infection. Study summary: TCR beta signatures that were public indicated CMV infection and matching HLA type.

General study points: HLA-C-restricted CMV-specific TCR beta clonotypes were dominant in the ex vivo response.

Trimming cost V 7 bases and J 3 bases, with 7 bases left between them. Germline CDR1 reads SNHLY; CDR2 reads FYNNEI. The CDR3 sequence is 11 residues long. In TCRdb, the reads were re-called with MiXCR into one record per CDR3 protein. This sample yields approximately 630,000 distinct CDR3 sequences, of which roughly a quarter are seen a single time; roughly 8% belongs to the top ten. A remark on this clonotype: The target antigen is unknown.

The chain employs TRBV2 and TRBJ2-7; D is ambiguous. The sequencing input was CD8+ T cells from PBMCs. This sequence was found in a human donor in good health (CMV status not recorded). Some clones in this sample may be carry-over from other donors' samples. In nucleotides, the CDR3 is TGTGCCAGCACAGAAAGCTACGAGCAGTACTTC. It is translated as CASTESYEQYF.